The T cell receptor beta chain described here comes from a study of T cells in Graves' hyperthyroidism and ophthalmopathy. The investigators amplified TCR beta CDR3 regions from RNA transcripts. With the HTBI primer set, the TCR CDR3 went through a first round of RT-PCR. Each CDR3 protein is one row after TCRdb ran MiXCR on the multiplex PCR reads. The sample lists hundreds of thousands of distinct CDR3 sequences, 38% occurring once. Germline CDR1 reads SQVTM; CDR2 reads ANQGSEA. The V segment lost 6 bases and the J segment 4 bases; nucleotides outside the gene matches: 8. This CDR3 is built from 14 residues. In its sample, this clonotype was seen many times. Diagnosis rested on symptoms, serum thyroxine and TRAb, thyroid ultrasound, and orbital computed tomography.

The clonotype was recovered from a man in his late teens or twenties with Graves' hyperthyroidism. The sample taken for sequencing was blood. The genes are TRBV29-1 and TRBJ2-7; TRBD1 aligns across 11 bases. In DNA form, the CDR3 reads TGCAGCGTCGACGACGGACAGGGGGCTTACGAGCAGTACTTC. It is translated as CSVDDGQGAYEQYF.